Below, one T cell receptor (beta chain) is given with its context. Germline values: CDR1 GTSNPN, CDR2 SVGIG (reference sequence). The CDR3 loop spans 15 amino acids. J gave up 3 bases and V 0 bases, and 5 bases lay outside the gene matches. TCRdb's copy holds only in-frame clones and misses some; the assay was immunoSEQ multiplex PCR. The sample carries over 80,000 clones, about 89% recorded once. These data come from a study of blood T cell repertoires in COVID-19. Whole-study context: T cells, B-cell-depleted T cells, or PBMCs provided the cDNA or gDNA that served as material.

Sequences were obtained from peripheral blood. The TCR comes from a man aged 45-65 years with acute or convalescent COVID-19. The rearrangement links TRBV30 to TRBJ1-1; 9 bases line up with TRBD1. The CDR3 sequence is CAWSVSGTGYTEAFF. The CDR3 DNA reads as TGTGCCTGGAGTGTATCGGGGACAGGGTACACTGAAGCTTTCTTT. Using reference TRBV30 and TRBJ1-1 for the parts outside the CDR3, the full variable domain is SQTIHQWPATLVQPVGSPLSLECTVEGTSNPNLYWYRQAAGRGLQLLFYSVGIGQISSEVPQNLSASRPQDRQFILSSKKLLLSDSGFYLCAWSVSGTGYTEAFFGQGTRLTVV.